Described below is a single TCR beta chain sequence and its context. Its antigen is unidentified. Previously described methods with listed TCR primers produced the bulk TCR libraries. From the PCR reads, TCRdb called clonotypes with MiXCR, one entry per CDR3 protein. Of about 640,000 distinct CDR3 sequences listed, 15% to 20% are singletons. The sorting of naive CD8 T cells used the CD8+CD4-CCR7+CD45RA+ phenotype. The entry originates in a study of molecular identifiers for immune sequencing clone quantification. Across the whole study: In replicates, the authors split RNA from approximately 20,000 or 100,000 naive CD8 cells five ways and sequenced four.

Findings and caveats of the study: Investigators reportedly could detect spiked Jurkat TCR RNA from one cell among one million naive cells.

The TCR sequence derives from a human donor in good health. Some libraries in this study had Jurkat cell RNA spiked in. Source material: naive CD8+ T cells from blood, with Jurkat cell RNA spiked in. Specified subset: FACS-sorted CD8+CD4-CCR7+CD45RA+ naive T cells.

The CDR3 DNA reads TGCGCCAGCGGCCCTGGGCTAGGGACCTACGAGCAGTACTTC. Encoded protein: CASGPGLGTYEQYF. The chain combines TRBV4-3 with TRBJ2-7; D call uncertain. Trimming left V 8 bases short and J 2 bases short, with 16 bases between. CDR3 length equals 14 residues. Germline lookup yields CDR1 LGHNA and CDR2 YSLEER.